This T cell receptor (beta chain) was documented in a study of blood T cells in healthy people across ages. Alongside a J-beta primer mix, a sample-barcoded 5' primer served in a second PCR lasting roughly 7 to 12 cycles. MiXCR, applied by TCRdb to the 5' RACE reads, yields one record per CDR3 protein. Here the sample spans 650,000 to 700,000 distinct CDR3 sequences, approximately 52% being singletons. Regarding this clonotype: The target antigen is unknown. It may be a read error: a sequence one base away is much more abundant.

Study observations and caveats: Those diversity estimates obtained from one million T cells were thought to be underestimates.

Looked up from germline, CDR1 is SGDLS and CDR2 is YYNGEE. This CDR3 comprises 13 residues. The receptor was isolated from an elderly woman in good health. The specimen was blood. The chain uses TRBV9 and TRBJ2-1, with TRBD2 identical over 7 bases. The DNA matches TRBJ2-7 better at its end, which makes the J call doubtful. The CDR3 DNA reads TGTGCCAGCACTGGCGGGAGCTACAATGAGCAGTACTTC. Its translation is CASTGGSYNEQYF.